This T cell receptor (beta chain) comes out of a study of cytomegalovirus exposure and HLA in healthy donors. Study in general: An early data release held around 80 million unique TCRs from HLA-typed donors.

V shed 6 bases, J shed 6 bases, and the junction held 6 bases outside the gene matches. Looked up from germline, CDR1 is SGHTA and CDR2 is FQGNSA. The CDR3 is made up of 14 amino acids. The study's findings and limits: Looking again later, the authors saw that most CMV-associated TCR beta chains seemed HLA-restricted.

About this clone: Its antigen is currently unknown.

PCR amplification relied on 60 Vbeta primers (plus 13 Jbeta primers). The assay was immunoSEQ multiplex PCR, and TCRdb's table has in-frame clones only and misses some. The profile shows about 120,000 clones, roughly 79% of them singletons. The sequence came from a woman in her forties in good health and CMV-seronegative. V usage is TRBV7-2 and J usage is TRBJ1-1; 11 bases map to TRBD1. Sequenced sample: PBMCs. CDR3 bases: TGTGCCAGCAGTAGGACAGGGGGCAGGGCTGAAGCTTTCTTT. This gives the protein CASSRTGGRAEAFF.